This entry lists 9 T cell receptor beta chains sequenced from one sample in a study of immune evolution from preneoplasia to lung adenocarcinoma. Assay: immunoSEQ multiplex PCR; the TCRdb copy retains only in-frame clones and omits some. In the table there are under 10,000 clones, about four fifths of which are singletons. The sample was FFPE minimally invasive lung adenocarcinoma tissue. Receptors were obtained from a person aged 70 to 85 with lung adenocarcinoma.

CDR3 bases: TGTGCCTGGAGTGAGAGGGGCGATCAGCCCCAGCATTTT. Its protein product is CAWSERGDQPQHF. The J gene is TRBJ1-5, the V gene TRBV30; possible D gene TRBD1, 5 bases. V dropped 1 base and J dropped 5 bases, with 9 bases sitting between them. This CDR3 spans 13 amino acids. Germline-derived CDR1 and CDR2 are GTSNPN and SVGIG (reference sequence).

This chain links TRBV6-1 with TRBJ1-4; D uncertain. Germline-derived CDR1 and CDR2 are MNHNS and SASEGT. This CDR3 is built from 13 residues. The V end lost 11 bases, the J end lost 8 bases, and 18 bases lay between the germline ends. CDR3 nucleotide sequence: TGTGCCGGATCATTGGCCCCGTACGAAAAACTGTTTTTT. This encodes CAGSLAPYEKLFF.

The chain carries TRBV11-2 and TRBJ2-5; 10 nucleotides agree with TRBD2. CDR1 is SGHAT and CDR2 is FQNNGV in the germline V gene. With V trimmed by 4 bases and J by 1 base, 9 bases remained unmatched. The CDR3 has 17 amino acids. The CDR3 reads CASSSFSSGGIQETQYF. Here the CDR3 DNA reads TGTGCCAGCAGCTCATTTTCTAGCGGGGGAATCCAAGAGACCCAGTACTTC.

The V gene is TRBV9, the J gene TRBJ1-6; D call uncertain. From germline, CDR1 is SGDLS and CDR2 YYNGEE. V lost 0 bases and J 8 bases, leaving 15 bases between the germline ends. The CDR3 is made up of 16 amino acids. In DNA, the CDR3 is TGTGCCAGCAGCGTAGCGGTCGCCGGCACTGATTCACCCCTCCACTTT. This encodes CASSVAVAGTDSPLHF. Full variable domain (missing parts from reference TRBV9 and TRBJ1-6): DSGVTQTPKHLITATGQRVTLRCSPRSGDLSVYWYQQSLDQGLQFLIQYYNGEERAKGNILERFSAQQFPDLHSELNLSSLELGDSALYFCASSVAVAGTDSPLHFGNGTRLTVT.

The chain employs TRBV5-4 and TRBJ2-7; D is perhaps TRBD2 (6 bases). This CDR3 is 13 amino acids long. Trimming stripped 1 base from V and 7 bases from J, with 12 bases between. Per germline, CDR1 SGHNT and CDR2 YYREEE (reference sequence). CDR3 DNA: TGTGCCAGCAGCTTGTCACGGAGCGGGGAGCAGTACTTC. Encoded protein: CASSLSRSGEQYF. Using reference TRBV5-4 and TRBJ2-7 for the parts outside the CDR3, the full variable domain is ETGVTQSPTHLIKTRGQQVTLRCSSQSGHNTVSWYQQALGQGPQFIFQYYREEENGRGNFPPRFSGLQFPNYSSELNVNALELDDSALYLCASSLSRSGEQYFGPGTRLTVT.

CDR3 residues: CASSPEATHNEQFF. The CDR3, as DNA: TGTGCCAGCAGCCCGGAGGCTACTCACAATGAGCAGTTCTTC. The chain has TRBV5-4 and TRBJ2-1; maybe TRBD2 (5 bases). CDR3 size: 14 residues. V shed 4 bases and J shed 5 bases, with 13 bases lying between them. CDR1 and CDR2 (germline): SGHNT, YYREEE (reference sequence).

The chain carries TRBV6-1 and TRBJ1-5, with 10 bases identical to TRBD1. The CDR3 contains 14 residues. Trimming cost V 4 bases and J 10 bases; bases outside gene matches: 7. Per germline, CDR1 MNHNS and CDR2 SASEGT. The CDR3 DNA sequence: TGTGCCAGCAGTGGGACAGGGGGAGGTATTCCCCAGCATTTT. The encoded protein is CASSGTGGGIPQHF.

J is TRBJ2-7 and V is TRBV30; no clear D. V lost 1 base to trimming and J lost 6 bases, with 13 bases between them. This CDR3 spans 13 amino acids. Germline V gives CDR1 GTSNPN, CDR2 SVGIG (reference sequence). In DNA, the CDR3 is TGTGCCTGGAGTGGCTATCACTCCGCCGAGCAGTACTTC. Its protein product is CAWSGYHSAEQYF.

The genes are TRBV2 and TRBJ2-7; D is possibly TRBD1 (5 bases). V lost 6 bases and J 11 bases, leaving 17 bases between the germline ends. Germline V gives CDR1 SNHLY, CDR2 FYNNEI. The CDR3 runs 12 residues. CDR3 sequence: CASSQGQGWKYF. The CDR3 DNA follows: TGTGCCAGCAGCCAAGGGCAGGGATGGAAGTACTTC.